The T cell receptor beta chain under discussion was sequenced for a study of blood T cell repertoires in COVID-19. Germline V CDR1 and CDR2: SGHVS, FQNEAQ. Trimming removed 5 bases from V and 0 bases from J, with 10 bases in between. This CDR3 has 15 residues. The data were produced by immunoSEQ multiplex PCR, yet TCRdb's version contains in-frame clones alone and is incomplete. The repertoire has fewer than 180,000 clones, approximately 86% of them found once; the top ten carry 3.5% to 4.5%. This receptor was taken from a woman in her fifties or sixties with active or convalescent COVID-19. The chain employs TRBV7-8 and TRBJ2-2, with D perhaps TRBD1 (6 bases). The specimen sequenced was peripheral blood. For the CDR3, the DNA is TGTGCCAGCAGCCGAGGACAGCCGAACACCGGGGAGCTGTTTTTT. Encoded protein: CASSRGQPNTGELFF. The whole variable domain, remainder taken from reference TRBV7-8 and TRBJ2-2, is GAGVSQSPRYKVAKRGQDVALRCDPISGHVSLFWYQQALGQGPEFLTYFQNEAQLDKSGLPSDRFFAERPEGSVSTLKIQRTQQEDSAVYLCASSRGQPNTGELFFGEGSRLTVL.